Here is one T cell receptor (beta chain) with its context. Its antigen is unknown. No much larger clone exists at a distance of one base, and base qualities are not known. The data originate from a study of T cells after yellow fever vaccination (dated by TCRdb to between 2018 and 2020). Background on the whole study: The SMART-Seq v4 Ultra Low Input RNA kit was used to prepare libraries from fractions with low cell numbers. To follow T-cell clones before and after primary and booster YFV17D yellow fever vaccination, bulk TCR alpha and beta repertoires were sequenced over time. Two healthy male donors, one aged 18 to 30 and one aged 30 to 40 years, made up the cohort. Bulk PBMC replicates and cell subsets were isolated from blood drawn at multiple timepoints before and after both primary and secondary immunization. Study-wide findings and limitations: The secondary T-cell response was found to be weaker but faster than the primary response, with a peak reached on day 5 rather than on day 15. Most clones expanded after primary vaccination (almost 97% of CD4 and approximately 90% of CD8) were re-detected after the booster, suggesting that broad memory maintenance occurred. The study included only two donors, which limits how far the findings can be generalized. A small share of clonotypes occurred in both CD4 and CD8 compartments, likely arising from convergent recombination. Computational filtering was needed because FACS-sorted repertoires could contain abundant contaminating clonotypes from the bulk population.

Trimming accounts for 4 bases at V and 1 base at J, while the number of junction bases matched to no gene is 5. CDR1 and CDR2, looked up from the germline V gene (reference sequence), are SGHNT and YYREEE. From its cysteine to its phenylalanine, the CDR3 spans 15 amino acids. The DNA shown is the 45-base CDR3, in frame from base 1. The treatment or condition label on this specimen signifies: live attenuated yellow fever vaccine strain. At each blood-draw timepoint, two biological replicates of bulk PBMCs were obtained. PBMCs were isolated from peripheral blood using a standard Ficoll-Paque protocol. RNA was extracted with TriZol from bulk PBMCs, CD4 and CD8 fractions, and dextramer-positive and dextramer-negative fractions. TCR cDNA was synthesized by 5'RACE template switching, which introduced a universal primer site and unique molecular identifiers. Priming of cDNA synthesis was performed from both the TCR alpha and TCR beta constant segments. Libraries were amplified in two PCR steps, with sample barcodes and sequencing adapters added in the second step. Sequencing of libraries was performed on Illumina HiSeq 2500 (2x100 bp) or NovaSeq (2x150 bp). As for the authors' bioinformatics: Reads were demultiplexed and collapsed into UMI consensus sequences with MIGEC, and V(D)J alignment was performed with MiXCR. Using edgeR on replicate PBMC samples, clonotypes were called vaccine-responding if FDR was below 0.01 and the log2 fold change was above 5 up to day 15. CD4 or CD8 identity was assigned to each bulk clonotype according to whether the clonotype was present at higher abundance in the sequenced CD4 repertoire or the sequenced CD8 repertoire. TCRdb itself trimmed the public reads at Q25 with fastp, ran MiXCR and retained productive beta chains. Rows are unified per CDR3 protein, each entry keeping the most common DNA and genes. TCRdb assigned the V and J calls; the authors' analysis was not used. The sample table contains 300,000 or so distinct CDR3 sequences; only one count was recorded for around 8.1% of them. The ten most abundant clones make up approximately 15% of the sample.

The material was PBMCs, obtained about 41 days after the first yellow fever vaccination. The rearranged chain carries TRBV5-4 and TRBJ2-7, with 10 bases in between that match TRBD1. The sequence derives from a man aged 18-30 years who received the YFV17D yellow fever vaccine. The CDR3 region: CASSLGTGVSYEQYF. The nucleotide sequence is TGTGCCAGCAGCCTCGGGACAGGGGTATCCTACGAGCAGTACTTC.